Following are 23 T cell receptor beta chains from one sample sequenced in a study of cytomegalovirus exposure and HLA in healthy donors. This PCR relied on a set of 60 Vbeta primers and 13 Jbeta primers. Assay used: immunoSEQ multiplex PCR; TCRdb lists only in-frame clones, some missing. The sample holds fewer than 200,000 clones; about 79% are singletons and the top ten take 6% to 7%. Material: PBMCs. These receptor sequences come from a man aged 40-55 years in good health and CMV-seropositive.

This CDR3 is CASNPGVVNTEAFF. The CDR3 nucleotides read TGCGCCAGCAATCCCGGAGTAGTGAACACTGAAGCTTTCTTT. The chain has TRBV5-1 and TRBJ1-1; no firm D call. The CDR3 length is 14 residues. CDR1 is SGHRS, CDR2 YFSETQ, per germline. The V end was cut by 6 bases, the J end by 0 bases, with 12 bases between.

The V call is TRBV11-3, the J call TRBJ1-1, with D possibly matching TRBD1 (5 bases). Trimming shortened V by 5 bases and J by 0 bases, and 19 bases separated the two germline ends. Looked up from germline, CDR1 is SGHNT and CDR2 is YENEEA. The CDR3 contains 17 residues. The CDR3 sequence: CASSPFAPGKMNTEAFF. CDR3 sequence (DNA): TGTGCCAGCAGCCCCTTTGCCCCAGGGAAGATGAACACTGAAGCTTTCTTT.

CDR3 in amino acids: CASSPDRGGNTEAFF. CDR3 bases: TGTGCCAGCAGCCCAGACAGGGGCGGGAACACTGAAGCTTTCTTT. The chain recombines TRBV7-8 with TRBJ1-1; TRBD1 aligns across 8 bases. The CDR3 loop spans 15 amino acids. Germline V CDR1 and CDR2: SGHVS, FQNEAQ. J lost 1 base, V lost 5 bases, and 6 bases had no gene match.

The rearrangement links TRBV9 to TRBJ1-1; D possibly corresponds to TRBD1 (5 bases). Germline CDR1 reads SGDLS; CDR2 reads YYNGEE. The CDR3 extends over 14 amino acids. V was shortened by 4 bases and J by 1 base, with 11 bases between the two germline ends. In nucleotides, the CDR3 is TGTGCCAGCAGCCCCACGGGGGGGAACACTGAAGCTTTCTTT. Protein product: CASSPTGGNTEAFF.

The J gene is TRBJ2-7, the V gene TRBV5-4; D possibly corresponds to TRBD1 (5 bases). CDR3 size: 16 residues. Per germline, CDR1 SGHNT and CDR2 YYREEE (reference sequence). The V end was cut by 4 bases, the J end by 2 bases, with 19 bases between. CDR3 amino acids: CASSPSWGTRAYEQYF. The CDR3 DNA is TGTGCCAGCAGCCCCTCTTGGGGCACTCGAGCCTACGAGCAGTACTTC. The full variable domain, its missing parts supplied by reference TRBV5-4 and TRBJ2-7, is ETGVTQSPTHLIKTRGQQVTLRCSSQSGHNTVSWYQQALGQGPQFIFQYYREEENGRGNFPPRFSGLQFPNYSSELNVNALELDDSALYLCASSPSWGTRAYEQYFGPGTRLTVT.

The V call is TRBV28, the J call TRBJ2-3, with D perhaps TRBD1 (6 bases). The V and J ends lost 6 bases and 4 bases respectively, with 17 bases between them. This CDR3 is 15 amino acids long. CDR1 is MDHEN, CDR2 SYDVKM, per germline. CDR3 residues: CASRTRQVGSDTQYF. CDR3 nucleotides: TGTGCCAGCAGGACACGACAGGTTGGTTCAGATACGCAGTATTTT.

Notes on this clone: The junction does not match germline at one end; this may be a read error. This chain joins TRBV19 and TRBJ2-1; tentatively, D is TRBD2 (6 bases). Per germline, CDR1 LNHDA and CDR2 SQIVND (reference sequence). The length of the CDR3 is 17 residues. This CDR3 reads CASSLDIGPRPAGEQFF. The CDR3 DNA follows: TGTGCCAGTAGTCTAGATATCGGACCGCGGCCGGCGGGAGAGCAGTTCTTC.

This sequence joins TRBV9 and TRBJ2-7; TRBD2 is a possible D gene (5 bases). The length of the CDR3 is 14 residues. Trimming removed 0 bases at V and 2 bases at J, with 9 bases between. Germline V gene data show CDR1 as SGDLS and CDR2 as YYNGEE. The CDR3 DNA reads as TGTGCCAGCAGCGTAGAGGGAGCCCCCTACGAGCAGTACTTC. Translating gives CASSVEGAPYEQYF.

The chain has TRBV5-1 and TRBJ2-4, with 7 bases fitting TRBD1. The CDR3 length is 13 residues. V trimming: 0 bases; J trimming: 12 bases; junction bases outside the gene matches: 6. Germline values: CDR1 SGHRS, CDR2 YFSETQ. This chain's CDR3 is CASSLGQRDSQYF. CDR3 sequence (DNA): TGCGCCAGCAGCTTGGGCCAGAGGGACAGTCAGTACTTC.

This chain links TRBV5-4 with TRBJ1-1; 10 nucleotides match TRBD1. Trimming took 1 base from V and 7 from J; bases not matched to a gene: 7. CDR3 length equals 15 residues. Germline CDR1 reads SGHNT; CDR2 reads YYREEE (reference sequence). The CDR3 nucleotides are TGTGCCAGCAGCTTGACGACAGGGGGCGCGGGTGAAGCTTTCTTT. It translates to CASSLTTGGAGEAFF.

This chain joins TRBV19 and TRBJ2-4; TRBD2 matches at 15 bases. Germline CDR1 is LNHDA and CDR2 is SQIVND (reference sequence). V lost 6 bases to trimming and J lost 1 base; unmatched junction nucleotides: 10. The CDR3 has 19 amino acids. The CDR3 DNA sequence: TGTGCCAGTAGAACTGGGGGGACTAGCGGGAGGAGGGCCAAAAACATTCAGTACTTC. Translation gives CASRTGGTSGRRAKNIQYF.

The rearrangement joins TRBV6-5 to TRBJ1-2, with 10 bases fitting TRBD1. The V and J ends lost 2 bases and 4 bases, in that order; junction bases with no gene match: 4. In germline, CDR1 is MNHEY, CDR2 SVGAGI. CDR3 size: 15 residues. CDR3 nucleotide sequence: TGTGCCAGCAGTTACCCAGGACAGGGGGTCTATGGCTACACCTTC. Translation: CASSYPGQGVYGYTF.

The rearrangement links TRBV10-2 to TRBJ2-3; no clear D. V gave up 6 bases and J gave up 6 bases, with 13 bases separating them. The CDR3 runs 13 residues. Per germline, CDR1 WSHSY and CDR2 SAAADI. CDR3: CASSQPPADTQYF. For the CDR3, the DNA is TGCGCCAGCAGCCAACCGCCAGCGGATACGCAGTATTTT.

In DNA, the CDR3 is TGTGCCAGCAGCTTCCGACTAGCGGGAGTTTTTTTTGAGACCCAGTACTTC. Its protein is CASSFRLAGVFFETQYF. This chain connects TRBV7-9 to TRBJ2-5; TRBD2 aligns across 12 bases. The CDR3 sequence is 17 residues long. The ends lost 3 bases at V and 5 bases at J; junction bases unmatched: 10. Germline V gene lookup returns CDR1 SEHNR and CDR2 FQNEAQ (reference sequence).

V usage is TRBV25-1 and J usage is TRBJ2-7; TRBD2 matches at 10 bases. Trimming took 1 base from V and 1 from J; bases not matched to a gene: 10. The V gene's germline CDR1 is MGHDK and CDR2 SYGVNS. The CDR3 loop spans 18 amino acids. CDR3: CASSELASGSISSYEQYF. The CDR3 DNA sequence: TGTGCCAGCAGTGAATTAGCTAGCGGGAGTATTTCGTCCTACGAGCAGTACTTC.

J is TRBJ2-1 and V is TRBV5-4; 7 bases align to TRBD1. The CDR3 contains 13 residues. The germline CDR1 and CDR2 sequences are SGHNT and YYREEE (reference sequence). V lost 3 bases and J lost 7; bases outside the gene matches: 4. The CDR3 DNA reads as TGTGCCAGCAGCTGGGGACAGCAAAATGAGCAGTTCTTC. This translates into CASSWGQQNEQFF. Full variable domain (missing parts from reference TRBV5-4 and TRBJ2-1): ETGVTQSPTHLIKTRGQQVTLRCSSQSGHNTVSWYQQALGQGPQFIFQYYREEENGRGNFPPRFSGLQFPNYSSELNVNALELDDSALYLCASSWGQQNEQFFGPGTRLTVL.

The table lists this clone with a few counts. CDR3 DNA: TGTGCCAGCAGCCGAGACAGGGCTGGCTACACCTTC. Translated: CASSRDRAGYTF. The rearrangement uses TRBV4-2 and TRBJ1-2, with 7 bases matching TRBD1. The CDR3 spans 12 residues. J was trimmed by 7 bases and V by 4 bases; bases with no gene match: 3. CDR1 is LGHNA, CDR2 YNFKEQ, per germline.

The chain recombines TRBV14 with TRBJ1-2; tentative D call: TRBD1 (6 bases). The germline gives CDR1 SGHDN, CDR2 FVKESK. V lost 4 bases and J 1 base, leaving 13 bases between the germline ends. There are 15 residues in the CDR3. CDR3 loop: CASSPIEGVNYGYTF. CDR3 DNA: TGTGCCAGCAGCCCTATCGAGGGGGTTAACTATGGCTACACCTTC.

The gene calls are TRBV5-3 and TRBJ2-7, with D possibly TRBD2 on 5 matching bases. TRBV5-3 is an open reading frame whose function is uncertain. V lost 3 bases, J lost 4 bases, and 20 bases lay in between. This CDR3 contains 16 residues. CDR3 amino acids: CARSYWAGMEIYEQYF. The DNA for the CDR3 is TGTGCCAGAAGCTATTGGGCGGGTATGGAGATTTACGAGCAGTACTTC.

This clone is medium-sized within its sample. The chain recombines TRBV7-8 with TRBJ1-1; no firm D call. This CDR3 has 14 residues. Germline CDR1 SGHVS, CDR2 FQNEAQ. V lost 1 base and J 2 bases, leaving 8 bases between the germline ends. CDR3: CASSLDPGNTEAFF. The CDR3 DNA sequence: TGTGCCAGCAGCTTAGACCCGGGTAACACTGAAGCTTTCTTT.

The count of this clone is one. CDR3 nucleotide sequence: TGTGCCAGCTCACCACTCGAGGCTAGCGGGGGGAATGAGCAGTTCTTC. It codes for CASSPLEASGGNEQFF. V is TRBV18 and J is TRBJ2-1; 11 bases are shared with TRBD2. The V gene's germline CDR1 is KGHSH and CDR2 LQKENI. V lost 1 base to trimming and J lost 7 bases; unmatched junction nucleotides: 6. CDR3 length equals 16 residues.

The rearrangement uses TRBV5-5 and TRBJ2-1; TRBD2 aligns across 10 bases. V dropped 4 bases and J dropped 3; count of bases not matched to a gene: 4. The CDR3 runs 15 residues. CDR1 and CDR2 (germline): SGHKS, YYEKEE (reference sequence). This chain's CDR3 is CASSPVAGGYNEQFF. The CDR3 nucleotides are TGTGCCAGCAGCCCCGTAGCGGGAGGCTACAATGAGCAGTTCTTC.

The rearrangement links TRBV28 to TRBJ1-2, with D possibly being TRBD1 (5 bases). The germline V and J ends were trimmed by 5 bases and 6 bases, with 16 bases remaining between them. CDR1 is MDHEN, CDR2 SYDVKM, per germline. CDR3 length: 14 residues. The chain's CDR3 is CASSSPPGEDGYTF. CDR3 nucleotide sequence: TGTGCCAGCAGTAGCCCACCGGGGGAAGATGGCTACACCTTC.